The text below deals with one T cell receptor (beta chain). Its antigen is currently unknown. Treatment noted: around 19 received Ad26.COV2.S at low or high dose, single or two shots; 5 received placebo; per-sample allocation not given. Day 63 following the first vaccine or placebo injection was when the samples were taken. Germline CDR1 is KGHSH and CDR2 is LQKENI. V lost 2 bases and J lost 1, with 9 bases in between. There are 15 residues in the CDR3. Repertoires were generated with immunoSEQ multiplex PCR, while TCRdb's copy carries only in-frame clones and drops some. The sample holds about 370,000 clones, around 85% seen once. The data belong to a study of Ad26.COV2.S vaccination and SARS-CoV-2 variants. Study-level findings and limits: Vaccine recipients had higher spike-specific TCR breadth than placebo recipients. Reportedly, after vaccination the spike-specific CD8+ and CD4+ T cell responses displayed substantial breadth.

Sequenced here: peripheral blood, sampled in a trial of Ad26.COV2.S vaccine versus placebo. The chain carries TRBV18 and TRBJ1-3; weak D call: TRBD1 (6 bases). This receptor was taken from a person between 18 and 65 years old who received the Ad26.COV2.S COVID-19 vaccine or a placebo. CDR3 sequence: CASSPRQGSGNTIYF. DNA of the CDR3: TGTGCCAGCTCACCAAGGCAGGGGTCTGGAAACACCATATATTTT.